The next 29 T cell receptor beta chains were all read from a single sample in a study of spatial heterogeneity in lung cancer. The time point is: blood at routine non-recurrence follow-up after resection. TCRdb ran MiXCR on the 5' RACE reads and lists one entry per CDR3 protein. The sample contains several thousand distinct CDR3 sequences, under 30% of which appear only once. Here the sequenced sample was PBMCs, taken at follow-up. These receptors originate from a male donor with early-stage non-small cell lung cancer.

This clonotype was detected a few times. The chain employs TRBV19 and TRBJ1-1; D is unresolved. CDR3 length: 14 amino acids. V shed 6 bases and J shed 4 bases, with 15 bases lying between them. From germline, CDR1 is LNHDA and CDR2 SQIVND (reference sequence). CDR3 sequence: CASSFPGVATEAFF. The CDR3 nucleotides read TGTGCCAGTAGCTTCCCGGGAGTCGCCACTGAAGCTTTCTTT.

By frequency in the sample, this clonotype is medium-sized. This chain uses TRBV12-3 or TRBV12-4 with TRBJ2-6; 7 positions match TRBD2. V lost 8 bases to trimming and J lost 3 bases; unmatched junction nucleotides: 7. The CDR3 consists of 15 residues. This CDR3 reads CASSWGGNGANVLTF. CDR3 DNA sequence: TGTGCCAGCTCTTGGGGGGGTAATGGGGCCAACGTCCTGACTTTC.

This chain joins TRBV7-9 and TRBJ2-1; perhaps TRBD2 as D (6 bases). The CDR3 length is 14 residues. V dropped 5 bases and J dropped 5 bases, with 13 bases sitting between them. Germline loops: CDR1 SEHNR, CDR2 FQNEAQ (reference sequence). The CDR3 sequence is CASSLSTRNNEQFF. CDR3 bases: TGTGCCAGCAGCCTTTCGACTAGAAACAATGAGCAGTTCTTC.

This clonotype was seen more than once but under ten times. The chain carries TRBV7-9 and TRBJ2-7, with a possible D match to TRBD1 (5 bases). The CDR3 contains 13 residues. Germline V gives CDR1 SEHNR, CDR2 FQNEAQ (reference sequence). V dropped 0 bases and J dropped 6 bases, with 9 bases sitting between them. The CDR3 reads CASSLARDSEQYF. CDR3 sequence (DNA): TGTGCCAGCAGCTTAGCCAGGGATAGCGAGCAGTACTTC.

This clonotype was seen a few times. The chain carries TRBV7-9 and TRBJ1-1; no clear D gene. This CDR3 region has 15 residues. CDR1 and CDR2 from the germline V gene are SEHNR and FQNEAQ (reference sequence). The V gene lost 5 bases and the J gene lost 1 base, with 14 bases spanning the gap. CDR3 protein: CASSHRRLGNTEAFF. CDR3 in DNA: TGTGCCAGCAGCCATAGAAGGTTGGGGAACACTGAAGCTTTCTTT.

This clonotype ranks as medium-sized (0.01 to 0.1%). The chain uses TRBV6-6 and TRBJ2-4; possibly TRBD1 or TRBD2 for D (5 bases each). Trimming left V 0 bases short and J 9 bases short, with 12 bases between. The CDR3 consists of 14 residues. From germline, CDR1 is MNHNY and CDR2 SVGAGI (reference sequence). CDR3 protein: CASSYSGGAGIQYF. CDR3 coding DNA: TGTGCCAGCAGTTACTCTGGGGGAGCAGGCATTCAGTACTTC.

CDR3 protein: CASSLDPVNEQYF. DNA for the CDR3: TGCGCCAGCAGTCTGGACCCCGTTAACGAGCAGTACTTC. The J gene is TRBJ2-7, the V gene TRBV4-1; D is unclear. From germline, CDR1 is MGHRA and CDR2 YSYEKL. V was cut by 6 bases and J by 5 bases, with 14 bases left in between. The CDR3 is made up of 13 amino acids.

This clonotype is medium-sized within its sample. The J gene is TRBJ2-3, the V gene TRBV11-2; D not resolved. This CDR3 is built from 14 residues. Trimming pared 5 bases from V and 0 bases from J, leaving 9 bases between. Germline CDR1 and CDR2: SGHAT and FQNNGV. CDR3 region: CASSGFRSTDTQYF. DNA for the CDR3: TGTGCCAGCAGCGGATTCCGGAGCACAGATACGCAGTATTTT.

CDR3 bases: TGTGCCAGCTCACTAGGACTAGCTCCCTCTGGGGCCAACGTCCTGACTTTC. Protein sequence: CASSLGLAPSGANVLTF. This chain uses TRBV18 with TRBJ2-6; 8 bases map to TRBD2. The V segment lost 4 bases and the J segment 0 bases; nucleotides outside the gene matches: 5. The length of the CDR3 is 17 residues. Looked up from germline, CDR1 is KGHSH and CDR2 is LQKENI.

The CDR3 DNA is TGTGCCAGCAGTTTAGAGGCAGGGGCCGTCGGGGAGCTGTTTTTT. This encodes CASSLEAGAVGELFF. This chain links TRBV12-3 or TRBV12-4 with TRBJ2-2; D is possibly TRBD1 (6 bases). This CDR3 is 15 amino acids long. Trimming removed 1 base from V and 7 bases from J, with 13 bases in between.

This clonotype was recorded a few times. The chain employs TRBV11-2 and TRBJ2-7, with 13 bases aligning to TRBD2. The CDR3 sequence is 16 residues long. Germline V gene sequence: CDR1 SGHAT, CDR2 FQNNGV. V lost 5 bases to trimming and J lost 5 bases; unmatched junction nucleotides: 9. CDR3 DNA: TGTGCCAGCAGCACCGGAACGGGACTAGCGGGAAACGAGCAGTACTTC. Amino acids: CASSTGTGLAGNEQYF.

This chain links TRBV4-3 with TRBJ1-2, with D tentatively TRBD1 (5 bases). Germline V gene data show CDR1 as LGHNA and CDR2 as YSLEER. V was trimmed by 3 bases and J by 2 bases, leaving 7 bases between them. CDR3 length: 13 residues. In DNA, the CDR3 is TGCGCCAGCAGCCAGGGGGTGAACTATGGCTACACCTTC. It yields the protein CASSQGVNYGYTF.

V is TRBV20-1 and J is TRBJ2-5; D ambiguous. The germline V and J ends were trimmed by 8 bases and 1 base, with 20 bases remaining between them. This CDR3 comprises 15 residues. Germline CDR1 is DFQATT and CDR2 is SNEGSKA (reference sequence). CDR3 DNA sequence: TGCAGTCAGGACGCTACTGCGAGGTTCCAAGAGACCCAGTACTTC. This codes for CSQDATARFQETQYF.

This clonotype is medium-sized within its sample. V and J are TRBV30 and TRBJ2-2; 8 bases map to TRBD2. Germline CDR1 and CDR2: GTSNPN and SVGIG (reference sequence). V shed 4 bases and J 0 bases; nucleotides not matched to a gene: 4. The CDR3 is 15 residues long. CDR3 sequence: CAWNSGASNTGELFF. The CDR3 bases are TGTGCCTGGAATAGCGGGGCCTCGAACACCGGGGAGCTGTTTTTT. The full variable domain, in which reference TRBV30 and TRBJ2-2 provide the parts outside the CDR3, is SQTIHQWPATLVQPVGSPLSLECTVEGTSNPNLYWYRQAAGRGLQLLFYSVGIGQISSEVPQNLSASRPQDRQFILSSKKLLLSDSGFYLCAWNSGASNTGELFFGEGSRLTVL.

By share, this clonotype counts as medium-sized. This CDR3 is CSARDPLTGLEETQYF. In DNA form, the CDR3 reads TGCAGTGCTAGAGATCCTTTAACAGGGTTAGAGGAGACCCAGTACTTC. The chain has TRBV20-1 and TRBJ2-5, with D maybe TRBD1 (6 bases). V was clipped by 0 bases and J by 5 bases, with 19 bases between them. Germline V lookup: CDR1 DFQATT, CDR2 SNEGSKA (reference sequence). The CDR3 totals 16 residues.

The count of this clonotype is one. At one boundary the junction diverges from the germline segment, which might be a read error. This chain connects TRBV2 to TRBJ2-3, with D hard to call. Germline CDR1 and CDR2: SNHLY and FYNNEI. The CDR3 length is 16 residues. The CDR3 spells CAISTTLVSSTDTQYF. DNA of the CDR3: TGTGCCATCAGTACAACCTTAGTCTCTAGCACAGATACGCAGTATTTT.

The chain links TRBV10-3 to TRBJ2-1; 8 bases are a match to TRBD2. With 10 bases clipped from V and 8 bases from J, the junction kept 16 bases outside the gene matches. Per germline, CDR1 ENHRY and CDR2 SYGVKD. This CDR3 has 15 amino acids. The CDR3 nucleotides are TGTGCCACCCACACTAGCGGACCCGGCTCAGATGAGCAGTTCTTC. Amino acid sequence: CATHTSGPGSDEQFF.

The chain recombines TRBV28 with TRBJ1-1; TRBD1 agrees at 7 bases. The V segment lost 5 bases and the J segment 5 bases; nucleotides outside the gene matches: 8. The CDR3 loop spans 14 amino acids. The germline CDR1 and CDR2 sequences are MDHEN and SYDVKM. CDR3 sequence: CASSPATGPTEAFF. The DNA of the CDR3 is TGTGCCAGCAGTCCAGCGACAGGGCCAACTGAAGCTTTCTTT.

The chain uses TRBV6-1 and TRBJ2-2; 8 positions agree with TRBD1. The CDR3 contains 16 residues. Germline CDR1 reads MNHNS; CDR2 reads SASEGT. With 8 bases clipped from V and 6 bases from J, the junction kept 14 bases outside the gene matches. The CDR3 coding sequence is TGTGCCAGCTCAAAAACAGGGGGTGGTGAGGCCGGGGAGCTGTTTTTT. It encodes CASSKTGGGEAGELFF.

V is TRBV30 and J is TRBJ2-3; 7 bases are shared with TRBD2. The CDR3 spans 16 residues. V gave up 4 bases and J gave up 0 bases; unmatched junction bases: 10. Germline V gene data show CDR1 as GTSNPN and CDR2 as SVGIG (reference sequence). The CDR3 region has the DNA TGTGCCTGGAAGCGCATAGCGGGCCGAAGCACAGATACGCAGTATTTT. It yields the protein CAWKRIAGRSTDTQYF.

The table lists this clonotype with a few counts. V is TRBV10-3 and J is TRBJ2-3; 8 nucleotides line up with TRBD1. CDR3 size: 16 residues. J was trimmed by 6 bases and V by 6 bases; bases with no gene match: 14. Germline lookup yields CDR1 ENHRY and CDR2 SYGVKD. CDR3 protein: CAIREDRARAGDTQYF. Here the CDR3 DNA reads TGTGCCATCAGGGAGGACAGGGCCCGAGCGGGCGATACGCAGTATTTT.

By frequency in the sample, this clonotype is medium-sized. The rearrangement joins TRBV20-1 to TRBJ2-5; D possibly corresponds to TRBD1 (6 bases). V was shortened by 4 bases and J by 0 bases, with 15 bases between the two germline ends. Germline CDR1 reads DFQATT; CDR2 reads SNEGSKA (reference sequence). The CDR3 consists of 15 residues. The CDR3 nucleotides read TGCAGTGCTAACCGGGACACCCAGTACCAAGAGACCCAGTACTTC. It translates to CSANRDTQYQETQYF.

Within the sample, this clonotype is medium-sized. This sequence joins TRBV12-5 and TRBJ2-7; 9 bases fit TRBD1. After removal of 0 bases from V and 5 bases from J, the junction contained 8 bases not matched to a gene. The CDR3 has 16 amino acids. Germline V CDR1 and CDR2: LGHNT, FRNRAP. Written as DNA, the CDR3 is TGTGCTAGTGGTTTGGTCCTACCGGGACAGGGCCACGAGCAGTACTTC. Residues: CASGLVLPGQGHEQYF.

Relative to its sample, this clonotype is medium-sized. The rearrangement joins TRBV29-1 to TRBJ2-7; D is possibly TRBD1 (6 bases). Germline CDR1 is SQVTM and CDR2 is ANQGSEA. V lost 6 bases to trimming and J lost 9 bases, with 27 bases between them. The CDR3 has 15 amino acids. This chain's CDR3 is CSVALGAGLQERQYF. The CDR3 coding sequence is TGCAGCGTGGCCCTGGGGGCAGGTCTCCAGGAGAGGCAGTACTTC.

The chain carries TRBV28 and TRBJ2-1, with 9 positions matching TRBD2. The CDR3 runs to 15 residues. The V segment lost 0 bases and the J segment 6 bases; nucleotides outside the gene matches: 3. Germline V gene data show CDR1 as MDHEN and CDR2 as SYDVKM. The CDR3 region is CASSLWTSGLNEQFF. In nucleotides, the CDR3 is TGTGCCAGCAGTTTATGGACTAGCGGCCTCAATGAGCAGTTCTTC.

The gene calls are TRBV7-3 and TRBJ2-3, with D unclear. Germline V gene lookup returns CDR1 SGHTA and CDR2 FQGTGA. Trimming took off 3 bases at V and 6 bases at J, with 13 bases between the two ends. The CDR3 has 14 amino acids. The CDR3 region is CASSFSSSRDTQYF. DNA for the CDR3: TGTGCCAGCAGCTTCAGTAGCTCGCGGGATACGCAGTATTTT.

This clonotype was recorded a few times. The chain is built from TRBV19 and TRBJ2-1; 11 bases match TRBD2. Germline V gives CDR1 LNHDA, CDR2 SQIVND (reference sequence). Trimming at V came to 5 bases and at J to 5 bases, leaving 5 bases not matched to a gene. The CDR3 spans 15 residues. This CDR3 reads CASSPLAGGNNEQFF. In nucleotides, the CDR3 is TGTGCCAGTAGTCCTCTAGCGGGGGGAAACAATGAGCAGTTCTTC.

The V and J genes are TRBV28 and TRBJ2-5; 14 bases fit TRBD2. Germline loops: CDR1 MDHEN, CDR2 SYDVKM. V shed 4 bases, J shed 5 bases, and the junction held 6 bases outside the gene matches. The CDR3 runs 16 residues. CDR3 in amino acids: CASSWRLAGGPETQYF. CDR3 DNA sequence: TGTGCCAGCAGTTGGAGACTAGCGGGGGGGCCGGAGACCCAGTACTTC. Full variable domain (outside the CDR3, taken from reference TRBV28 and TRBJ2-5): DVKVTQSSRYLVKRTGEKVFLECVQDMDHENMFWYRQDPGLGLRLIYFSYDVKMKEKGDIPEGYSVSREKKERFSLILESASTNQTSMYLCASSWRLAGGPETQYFGPGTRLLVL.

DNA for the CDR3: TGTGCCAGCAGCGGTCGACTAGCGGGGGCCCAAGAGACCCAGTACTTC. It yields the protein CASSGRLAGAQETQYF. This chain links TRBV5-4 with TRBJ2-5; 12 bases map to TRBD2. Germline assignment: CDR1 SGHNT and CDR2 YYREEE (reference sequence). V gave up 4 bases and J gave up 1 base; unmatched junction bases: 5. This CDR3 has 16 residues.